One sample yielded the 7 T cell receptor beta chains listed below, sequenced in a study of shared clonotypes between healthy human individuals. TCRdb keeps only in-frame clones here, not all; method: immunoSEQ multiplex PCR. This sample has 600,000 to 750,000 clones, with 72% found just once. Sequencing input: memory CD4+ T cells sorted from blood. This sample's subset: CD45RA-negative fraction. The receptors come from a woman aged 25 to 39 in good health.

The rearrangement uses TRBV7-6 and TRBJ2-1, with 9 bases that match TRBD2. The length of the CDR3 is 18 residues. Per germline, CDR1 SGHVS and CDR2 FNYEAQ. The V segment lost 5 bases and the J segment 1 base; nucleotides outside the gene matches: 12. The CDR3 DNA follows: TGTGCCAGCAGCAAGTTAGCGGGAGACAGTGGTTCCTACAATGAGCAGTTCTTC. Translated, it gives CASSKLAGDSGSYNEQFF. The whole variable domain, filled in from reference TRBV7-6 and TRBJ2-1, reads GAGVSQSPRYKVTKRGQDVALRCDPISGHVSLYWYRQALGQGPEFLTYFNYEAQQDKSGLPNDRFSAERPEGSISTLTIQRTEQRDSAMYRCASSKLAGDSGSYNEQFFGPGTRLTVL.

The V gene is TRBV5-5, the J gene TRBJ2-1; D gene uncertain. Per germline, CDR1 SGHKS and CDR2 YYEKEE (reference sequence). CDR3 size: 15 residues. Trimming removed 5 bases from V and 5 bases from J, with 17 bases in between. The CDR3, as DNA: TGTGCCAGCAGTCACTTAGCCCGAGCCGACAATGAGCAGTTCTTC. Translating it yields CASSHLARADNEQFF.

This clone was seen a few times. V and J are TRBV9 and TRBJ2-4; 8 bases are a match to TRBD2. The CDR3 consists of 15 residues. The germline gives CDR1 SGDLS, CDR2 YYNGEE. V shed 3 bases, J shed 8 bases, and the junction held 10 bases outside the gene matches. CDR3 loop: CASSGTSTRGDIQYF. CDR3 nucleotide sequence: TGTGCCAGCAGCGGGACTAGCACACGAGGTGACATTCAGTACTTC.

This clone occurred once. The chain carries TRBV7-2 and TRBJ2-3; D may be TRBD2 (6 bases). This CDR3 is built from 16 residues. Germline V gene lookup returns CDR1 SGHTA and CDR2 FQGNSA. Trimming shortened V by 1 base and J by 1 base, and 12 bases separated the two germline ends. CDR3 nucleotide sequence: TGTGCCAGCAGCTTAGGCGGGGCGGGACGCACAGATACGCAGTATTTT. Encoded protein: CASSLGGAGRTDTQYF.

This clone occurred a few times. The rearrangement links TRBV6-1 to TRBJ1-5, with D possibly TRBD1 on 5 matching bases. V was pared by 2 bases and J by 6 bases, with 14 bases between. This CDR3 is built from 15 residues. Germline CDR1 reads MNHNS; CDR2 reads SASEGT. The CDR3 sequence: CASSEYGREGQPQHF. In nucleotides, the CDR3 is TGTGCCAGCAGTGAATATGGCAGGGAGGGTCAGCCCCAGCATTTT.

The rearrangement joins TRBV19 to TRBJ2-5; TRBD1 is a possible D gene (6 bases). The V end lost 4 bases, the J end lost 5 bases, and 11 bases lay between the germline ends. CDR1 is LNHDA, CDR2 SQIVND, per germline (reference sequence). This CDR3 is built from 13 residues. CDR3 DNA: TGTGCCAGTAGTAATACAGGGTTTGAGACCCAGTACTTC. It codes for CASSNTGFETQYF.

The chain's CDR3 is CASSVGRSTGELFF. The CDR3 DNA is TGTGCCAGCAGCGTAGGTCGGTCCACCGGGGAGCTGTTTTTT. V gene TRBV9 combines with J gene TRBJ2-2; no reliable D call. V was cut by 0 bases and J by 4 bases, with 7 bases left in between. Germline V gives CDR1 SGDLS, CDR2 YYNGEE. CDR3 length: 14 residues.